Below are 9 T cell receptor beta chains sequenced from a single sample in a study of CD8 T cells in ankylosing spondylitis. MiXCR, applied by TCRdb to the 5' RACE reads, yields one record per CDR3 protein. Of about 240,000 distinct CDR3 sequences detected, 8% to 9.5% appear once; the ten largest clones hold 6.8%. The sample was blood, either unsorted or a sorted T cell fraction (not recorded which). Receptor source: a male donor with ankylosing spondylitis or in good health (not recorded which).

This clonotype was picked up many times. A junction end diverges from the germline sequence, so it may reflect a read error. The chain has TRBV7-7 and TRBJ2-5, with 11 bases matching TRBD1. The CDR3 is made up of 16 amino acids. Germline V gene lookup returns CDR1 SSHAT and CDR2 FNYEAQ (reference sequence). The CDR3 region has the DNA TGTGCTAGCAGCCCCGGGACAGGGGGTTCCCAAGAGACCCAGTACTTC. Translated, it gives CASSPGTGGSQETQYF.

This clonotype occurred many times. This sequence joins TRBV15 and TRBJ1-5; 7 bases map to TRBD1. The V segment lost 0 bases and the J segment 6 bases; nucleotides outside the gene matches: 11. Germline V gene sequence: CDR1 LNHNV, CDR2 YYDKDF (reference sequence). This CDR3 is built from 17 residues. This CDR3 reads CATSRDIEGAGTQPQHF. The CDR3 DNA reads TGTGCCACCAGCAGAGATATAGAGGGGGCCGGGACTCAGCCCCAGCATTTT. Full variable domain (outside the CDR3, taken from reference TRBV15 and TRBJ1-5): DAMVIQNPRYQVTQFGKPVTLSCSQTLNHNVMYWYQQKSSQAPKLLFHYYDKDFNNEADTPDNFQSRRPNTSFCFLDIRSPGLGDTAMYLCATSRDIEGAGTQPQHFGDGTRLSIL.

The table lists this clonotype with many counts. The rearrangement links TRBV20-1 to TRBJ1-2, with D unclear. The CDR3 is 13 residues long. From germline, CDR1 is DFQATT and CDR2 SNEGSKA (reference sequence). V gave up 3 bases and J gave up 8 bases, with 16 bases separating them. The CDR3, as DNA: TGCAGTGCTAGGGCCCCCGAAACGGAGGGCTACACCTTC. This translates into CSARAPETEGYTF.

In this sample, this clonotype turned up many times. This chain connects TRBV7-2 to TRBJ1-1, with no clear D. The CDR3 length is 15 residues. Germline-derived CDR1 and CDR2 are SGHTA and FQGNSA. Trimming stripped 0 bases from V and 1 base from J, with 9 bases between. The chain's CDR3 is CASSLAQAANTEAFF. The CDR3 coding sequence is TGTGCCAGCAGCTTAGCGCAGGCAGCGAACACTGAAGCTTTCTTT.

In this sample, this clonotype turned up many times. The chain links TRBV5-1 to TRBJ2-7, with a weak D call TRBD2 (6 bases). CDR3 length: 15 residues. Trimming pared 2 bases from V and 0 bases from J, leaving 12 bases between. Germline V gene sequence: CDR1 SGHRS, CDR2 YFSETQ. CDR3 DNA: TGCGCCAGCAGCTTAGGACGGGGGAGCTCCTACGAGCAGTACTTC. The encoded protein is CASSLGRGSSYEQYF. Looking up the rest from reference TRBV5-1 and TRBJ2-7 gives the full variable domain: KAGVTQTPRYLIKTRGQQVTLSCSPISGHRSVSWYQQTPGQGLQFLFEYFSETQRNKGNFPGRFSGRQFSNSRSEMNVSTLELGDSALYLCASSLGRGSSYEQYFGPGTRLTVT.

This clonotype was found many times. This chain connects TRBV7-9 to TRBJ1-1; D is unresolved. This CDR3 spans 14 amino acids. Germline assignment: CDR1 SEHNR and CDR2 FQNEAQ (reference sequence). V was clipped by 3 bases and J by 0 bases, with 8 bases between them. The CDR3 region has the DNA TGTGCCAGCAGCTTGGGATCGATGAACACTGAAGCTTTCTTT. Translation gives CASSLGSMNTEAFF. Together with reference TRBV7-9 and TRBJ1-1, the CDR3 gives the full variable domain: DTGVSQNPRHKITKRGQNVTFRCDPISEHNRLYWYRQTLGQGPEFLTYFQNEAQLEKSRLLSDRFSAERPKGSFSTLEIQRTEQGDSAMYLCASSLGSMNTEAFFGQGTRLTVV.

This clonotype was observed at least ten times. The rearrangement links TRBV6-2 or TRBV6-3 to TRBJ1-5, with D uncertain. The V gene lost 8 bases and the J gene lost 3 bases, with 20 bases spanning the gap. This CDR3 has 16 residues. Germline V CDR1 and CDR2: MNHEY, SVGEGT. The DNA for the CDR3 is TGTGCCAGCGGGAAACCCCGGTTTGGAACCAATCAGCCCCAGCATTTT. Amino acid sequence: CASGKPRFGTNQPQHF.

At least ten counts were recorded for this clonotype. The genes are TRBV12-3 or TRBV12-4 and TRBJ2-2; TRBD1 matches 11 bases. J gave up 7 bases and V 5 bases, and 3 bases lay outside the gene matches. This CDR3 is built from 14 residues. The CDR3 DNA sequence: TGTGCCAGCAGTCGGACAGGGGGCAACGGGGAGCTGTTTTTT. This translates into CASSRTGGNGELFF.

This clonotype has ten or more counts. The V and J genes are TRBV12-3 or TRBV12-4 and TRBJ1-2; D is uncertain. This CDR3 is built from 14 residues. Trimming pared 5 bases from V and 2 bases from J, leaving 12 bases between. The CDR3 DNA reads TGTGCCAGCAGTCCCGGACGGAGGAACTATGGCTACACCTTC. The encoded protein is CASSPGRRNYGYTF.